This TCR beta chain was identified during a study of T-cell memory formation after mild COVID-19. Across the whole study: Largely, the TCR clusters proved donor specific.

Study observations and caveats: CM and EM subsets held most contracting CD4+ clones; EMRA held CD8+ ones. There was a balanced CD4/CD8 profile in clones contracting day 15 to 85, and later expanders leaned CD4+.

MiXCR, applied by TCRdb to the 5' RACE reads, yields one record per CDR3 protein. The table includes 110,000 or so distinct CDR3 sequences, 20% to 25% detected once. The CDR3 length is 14 residues. With 7 bases removed from V and 1 base from J, the gap between germline ends came to 10 bases. Germline V gene lookup returns CDR1 MNHEY and CDR2 SVGAGI. In regard to this clonotype: Its specificity is unknown.

Sequenced material: PBMCs or a T cell subset sorted from them (not recorded which). This chain joins TRBV6-5 and TRBJ2-2, with D possibly being TRBD1 (5 bases). This TCR derives from a man younger than 35 who had mild COVID-19 (a few samples of this study predate the infection). Cell type and time point are not known. CDR3 protein: CASTTTGNTGELFF. The CDR3 nucleotides are TGTGCCAGCACAACAACAGGGAACACCGGGGAGCTGTTTTTT.